This T cell receptor (beta chain) was observed in a study of human T cells and chemical hapten exposure. The CDR3 has 14 residues. CDR1 and CDR2 (germline): SGHTA, FQGNSA. The V gene lost 2 bases and the J gene lost 1 base, with 8 bases spanning the gap. Study-wide results and caveats: Counts of expanded TCRs (at PT1) showed a positive correlation with patch test score.

Remarks on this clonotype: No antigen is known for it.

TCRdb reprocessed the RACE reads with MiXCR, giving one entry per CDR3 protein. The sample lists a few hundred thousand distinct CDR3 sequences; around 6% were seen once. Time point described: patch test 2, 6 weeks after DPC sensitization. Indicated treatment: therapeutic diphenylcyclopropenone sensitization with weekly scalp DPC. The receptor was isolated from a woman under 30 with alopecia areata. Some clones in this sample may be carry-over from other donors' samples. The sample here was whole blood, taken in connection with sensitization to the hapten diphenylcyclopropenone (DPC). The chain uses TRBV7-2 and TRBJ2-5; no clear D. Here the CDR3 DNA reads TGTGCCAGCAGCTTAACACAGATCCAAGAGACCCAGTACTTC. It is translated as CASSLTQIQETQYF. The full variable domain, its missing parts supplied by reference TRBV7-2 and TRBJ2-5, is GAGVSQSPSNKVTEKGKDVELRCDPISGHTALYWYRQSLGQGLEFLIYFQGNSAPDKSGLPSDRFSAERTGGSVSTLTIQRTQQEDSAVYLCASSLTQIQETQYFGPGTRLLVL.